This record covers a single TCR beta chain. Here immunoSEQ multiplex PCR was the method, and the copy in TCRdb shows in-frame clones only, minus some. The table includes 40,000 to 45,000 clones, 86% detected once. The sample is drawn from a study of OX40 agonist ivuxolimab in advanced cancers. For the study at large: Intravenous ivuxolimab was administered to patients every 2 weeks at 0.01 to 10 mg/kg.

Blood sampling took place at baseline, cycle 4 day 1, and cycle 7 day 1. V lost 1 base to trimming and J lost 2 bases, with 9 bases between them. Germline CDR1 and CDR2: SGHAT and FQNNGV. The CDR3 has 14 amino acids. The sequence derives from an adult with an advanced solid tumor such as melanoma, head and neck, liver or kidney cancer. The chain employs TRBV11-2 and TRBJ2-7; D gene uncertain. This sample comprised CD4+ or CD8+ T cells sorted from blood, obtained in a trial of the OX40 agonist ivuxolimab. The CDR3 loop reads CASSLAGLPYEQYF. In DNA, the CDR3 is TGTGCCAGCAGCTTAGCTGGCCTTCCCTACGAGCAGTACTTC.